Below, 31 T cell receptor gamma chains from the same sample are listed, as sequenced in a study of gamma-delta chains in newborns, infants, children. TCRdb ran CATT on the reads. The repertoire holds 700 to 900 gamma-chain clones, under 2.5% seen once, with 20% to 25% in the top ten. The specimen sequenced was blood. The source is a child who was a newborn, infant or young child, either healthy, febrile or measles-vaccinated (not recorded which).

With respect to this clone: A far larger clone is a single base away, which makes a read error likely. The rearrangement links TRGV8 to TRGJ1 or TRGJ2. Germline V gives CDR1 VENAVY, CDR2 YDSYNSRV. This CDR3 contains 12 residues. CDR3 protein: CATRDKDYKKLF. CDR3 bases: TGTGCCACCAGGGATAAAGATTATAAGAAACTCTTT.

This clone turned up a few times. It is likely a read error: a sequence one base away is far more abundant. J is TRGJ1 or TRGJ2 and V is TRGV3. CDR1 is VTNTFY and CDR2 is YDVSTARD in the germline V gene (reference sequence). The CDR3 contains 13 residues. Trimming at V came to 5 bases and at J to 3 bases, leaving 7 bases not matched to a gene. CDR3 bases: TGTGCCACCTGGGGCCGAATTTATTATAAGAAACTCTTT. Amino acid sequence: CATWGRIYYKKLF.

This clone was seen more than once but under ten times. This could be a read error, since a much larger clone is one nucleotide away. V is TRGV9 and J is TRGJP. The germline gives CDR1 GITISATS, CDR2 ISYDGTV (reference sequence). This CDR3 is 17 amino acids long. CDR3 region: CALWEAPQELGKKIRVF. In DNA form, the CDR3 reads TGTGCCTTGTGGGAGGCCCCACAAGAGTTGGGCAAAAAAATCAGGGTATTT.

This clone was counted between two and nine times. A read error may explain this, as a much larger clone is one base away. This sample includes further DNA sequences coding for the same CDR3. The chain recombines TRGV9 with TRGJP. The CDR3 consists of 15 residues. Germline CDR1 GITISATS, CDR2 ISYDGTV (reference sequence). CDR3 DNA: TGTGCCTTGTGGGAGGAAGAGCTGGGCAAAAAAATCAAGGTATTT. Translated, it gives CALWEEELGKKIKVF.

The rearrangement links TRGV8 to TRGJP1. CDR1 is VENAVY, CDR2 YDSYNSRV, per germline. The V gene end was trimmed by 5 bases and the J gene end by 4 bases; junction bases not matched to a gene: 1. The CDR3 contains 12 residues. In nucleotides, the CDR3 is TGTGCCACCTGGGGCACTGGTTGGTTCAAGATATTT. Translating it yields CATWGTGWFKIF.

As to this clone: The protein TCRdb gives is from a much larger clone and does not agree with this DNA's translation at residue 7, likely a read error; the protein shown here comes from the DNA. The V and J genes are TRGV9 and TRGJ1 or TRGJ2. Germline V lookup: CDR1 GITISATS, CDR2 ISYDGTV (reference sequence). The CDR3 contains 11 residues. Losses at the gene ends were 3 bases for V and 10 bases for J; bases not matched to a gene: 6. Here the CDR3 reads CALWENGKKLF. For the CDR3, the DNA is TGTGCCTTGTGGGAGAACGGGAAGAAACTCTTT.

Of note for this clone: A read error likely explains why the TCRdb protein, taken from a much larger clone, differs from this DNA's translation at residue 11; the protein shown is translated from the DNA. The CDR3 loop reads CALWEVHYYKELF. The CDR3 DNA sequence: TGTGCCTTGTGGGAGGTGCATTATTATAAGGAACTCTTT. V usage is TRGV9 and J usage is TRGJ1 or TRGJ2. The CDR3 is 13 residues long. The germline CDR1 and CDR2 sequences are GITISATS and ISYDGTV (reference sequence).

A few counts support this clone. A far more abundant clone sits one base away, making this likely a read error. The chain carries TRGV2 and TRGJP2. CDR3 length: 12 residues. The V gene's germline CDR1 is EGSNGY and CDR2 YDSYNSKV. CDR3 DNA sequence: TGTGCCACCTGTGTACGCGATTGGATCGAGACGTTT. This translates into CATCVRDWIETF.

Concerning this clone itself: This likely came from a read error, as a far larger clone is one base away. The V and J genes are TRGV8 and TRGJP2. V dropped 5 bases and J dropped 16; count of bases not matched to a gene: 4. This CDR3 has 9 residues. Germline V CDR1 and CDR2: VENAVY, YDSYNSRV. CDR3 loop: CATWVSKTF. The DNA for the CDR3 is TGTGCCACCTGGGTGAGCAAGACGTTT.

Regarding this clone: One end of the junction does not line up with germline, which may come from a read error. The chain carries TRGV8 and TRGJP1. This CDR3 has 12 residues. Germline V gene lookup returns CDR1 VENAVY and CDR2 YDSYNSRV. The CDR3 nucleotides are TGTGCCACCTGGGACGGTGGTTGGATCAAGATATTT. Its protein is CATWDGGWIKIF.

A few counts support this clone. This probably arose from a read error, given a far larger clone one base away. The same CDR3 also results from other DNA sequences found in this sample. The rearrangement uses TRGV3 and TRGJ1 or TRGJ2. The CDR3 sequence is 12 residues long. Germline V gene data show CDR1 as VTNTFY and CDR2 as YDVSTARD (reference sequence). The CDR3 protein is CATWDRHYKKLF. In DNA form, the CDR3 reads TGCGCCACCTGGGACAGGCATTATAAGAAACTCTTT.

Only a few counts were recorded for this clone. A far larger clone is one nucleotide away, so this likely arose from a read error. The V call is TRGV9, the J call TRGJP. The CDR3 has 18 amino acids. The germline V gene has CDR1 GITISATS and CDR2 ISYDGTV (reference sequence). V shed 0 bases and J 6 bases; nucleotides not matched to a gene: 8. The CDR3 DNA reads as TGTGCCTTGTGGGAGGTGCATTTGCCAGAGTTGGGCAAAAAAATCAAGGTATTT. Protein sequence: CALWEVHLPELGKKIKVF.

This chain connects TRGV9 to TRGJP. The CDR3 runs to 16 residues. Germline V gives CDR1 GITISATS, CDR2 ISYDGTV (reference sequence). V dropped 0 bases and J dropped 8; count of bases not matched to a gene: 4. Here the CDR3 reads CALWEVAKLGKKIKVF. CDR3 nucleotides: TGTGCCTTGTGGGAGGTGGCGAAGTTGGGCAAAAAAATCAAGGTATTT.

Details on this clone: It may be a read error: a sequence one base away is much more abundant. The CDR3: CALWEAGQELGKKIKVF. The CDR3 DNA reads as TGTGCCTTGTGGGAGGCCGGGCAAGAGTTGGGCAAAAAAATCAAGGTATTT. The chain uses TRGV9 and TRGJP. The J segment lost 1 base and the V segment lost 2 bases, leaving 2 bases of the junction unmatched. This CDR3 comprises 17 residues. Per the germline V gene, CDR1 is GITISATS and CDR2 is ISYDGTV (reference sequence).

This clone is deemed large. This specimen includes other DNA sequences encoding the same CDR3. This chain joins TRGV9 and TRGJP. From germline, CDR1 is GITISATS and CDR2 ISYDGTV (reference sequence). The trim removed 2 bases at V and 4 bases at J, leaving 2 bases unmatched. This CDR3 has 16 amino acids. The CDR3 spells CALWEDQELGKKIKVF. The CDR3 coding sequence is TGTGCCTTGTGGGAGGATCAAGAGTTGGGCAAAAAAATCAAGGTATTT.

About this clone: This DNA's translation and the protein TCRdb lists, from a much larger clone, do not match at residue 8, likely due to a read error; the protein shown is translated from the DNA. The chain employs TRGV9 and TRGJP. The V gene's germline CDR1 is GITISATS and CDR2 ISYDGTV (reference sequence). The CDR3 extends over 15 amino acids. CDR3 in DNA: TGTGCCTTGTGGGTTCAAGAGTCGGGCAAAAAAATCAAGGTATTT. Amino acid sequence: CALWVQESGKKIKVF.

This clone has only a few counts. The likely explanation is a read error, given a far larger clone one base away. This sample includes further DNA sequences coding for the same CDR3. This chain uses TRGV3 with TRGJ1 or TRGJ2. CDR3 length: 12 amino acids. CDR1 and CDR2 (germline): VTNTFY, YDVSTARD (reference sequence). CDR3 sequence (DNA): TGTGCCACCCGGGACAGGCATTATAAGAAACTCTTT. Its protein product is CATRDRHYKKLF.

On this clone: A read error is possible here, since a much larger clone lies one base away. This sample also contains other DNA sequences that code for the same CDR3. The chain links TRGV9 to TRGJP. This CDR3 is 16 amino acids long. V shed 2 bases, J shed 6 bases, and the junction held 4 bases outside the gene matches. Germline V gene lookup returns CDR1 GITISATS and CDR2 ISYDGTV (reference sequence). CDR3 sequence: CALWEGRELGKKIKVF. The CDR3 region has the DNA TGTGCCTTGTGGGAGGGTCGAGAGTTGGGCAAAAAAATCAAGGTATTT.

This clone is labeled large. The chain links TRGV9 to TRGJ1 or TRGJ2. This CDR3 spans 15 amino acids. Germline V gene sequence: CDR1 GITISATS, CDR2 ISYDGTV (reference sequence). The junction had 14 bases not matched to a gene; V was cut back by 3 bases and J by 6 bases. CDR3 in amino acids: CALWEPIRVCYKKLF. CDR3 nucleotides: TGTGCCTTGTGGGAGCCCATCAGGGTTTGTTATAAGAAACTCTTT.

There are a few counts of this clone. It differs at one base from a far larger clone, so likely a read error. This same CDR3 is encoded by further DNA sequences in the sample. The chain is built from TRGV2 and TRGJP2. CDR3 length: 14 residues. In germline, CDR1 is EGSNGY, CDR2 YDSYNSKV. In DNA form, the CDR3 reads TGTGCCACCTGGACTCCTAGTAGTGATTGGATTAAGACGTTT. As protein: CATWTPSSDWIKTF.

This clone was counted between two and nine times. Since a far larger clone is one base different, this is likely a read error. The sample contains more than one DNA sequence encoding this CDR3. The chain combines TRGV9 with TRGJP. CDR1 is GITISATS and CDR2 is ISYDGTV in the germline V gene (reference sequence). This CDR3 contains 16 residues. This CDR3 reads CALWEEEELGKKIKVF. Here the CDR3 DNA reads TGTGCATTGTGGGAGGAGGAAGAGTTGGGCAAAAAAATCAAGGTATTT.

This clone qualifies as large. The sample holds other DNA sequences that translate to the same CDR3. The genes are TRGV9 and TRGJ1 or TRGJ2. The CDR3 sequence is 14 residues long. V was pared by 3 bases and J by 0 bases, with 5 bases of the junction left unmatched. The V gene's germline CDR1 is GITISATS and CDR2 ISYDGTV (reference sequence). CDR3 loop: CALWEPKNYYKKLF. CDR3 sequence (DNA): TGTGCCTTGTGGGAGCCAAAGAATTATTATAAGAAACTCTTT.

This clone has more than one count but fewer than ten. A clone one base away is much larger, so this may be a read error. The J gene is TRGJP, the V gene TRGV9. Per the germline V gene, CDR1 is GITISATS and CDR2 is ISYDGTV (reference sequence). The CDR3 is 17 residues long. The CDR3, as DNA: TGTGCCTTGTGGGGGGTGCGTGGGGAGTTGGGCAAAAAAATCAAGGTATTT. Protein sequence: CALWGVRGELGKKIKVF.

Comment on this clone: This sequence may be a read error, since a much larger clone differs from it by one base. At the DNA level, this CDR3 is encoded by other sequences in the same sample as well. The V gene is TRGV9, the J gene TRGJ1 or TRGJ2. The V gene's germline CDR1 is GITISATS and CDR2 ISYDGTV (reference sequence). The CDR3 spans 11 residues. CDR3 amino acids: CALWEVQKKLF. The CDR3, as DNA: TGCGCCTTGTGGGAGGTGCAAAAGAAACTCTTT.

A note on this clone: A far more abundant clone sits one base away, making this likely a read error. The same CDR3 is also encoded by other DNA sequences in this sample. The rearrangement links TRGV9 to TRGJP. Germline V gene lookup returns CDR1 GITISATS and CDR2 ISYDGTV (reference sequence). The CDR3 consists of 16 residues. The CDR3 reads CALWEVRELGKKIKVF. Written as DNA, the CDR3 is TGTGCCCTGTGGGAGGTGCGTGAGTTGGGCAAAAAAATCAAGGTATTT.

Concerning this clone itself: This DNA's translation differs at residue 13 from TCRdb's protein, which comes from a much larger clone; a read error is likely, and the protein shown is translated from the DNA. The chain recombines TRGV4 with TRGJP1. The end of the DNA fits TRGJP better, so the J call may be wrong. The length of the CDR3 is 14 residues. Germline loops: CDR1 EGSTGY, CDR2 YDSYTSSV. DNA of the CDR3: TGTGCCACCTGGGATGGGCCCCTGGGTTGGTTCAAGGTATTT. Its protein is CATWDGPLGWFKVF.

This clone was counted only a few times. A far larger clone is just one base off, so this is likely a read error. This specimen includes other DNA sequences encoding the same CDR3. The chain couples TRGV9 to TRGJP. Germline assignment: CDR1 GITISATS and CDR2 ISYDGTV (reference sequence). V lost 0 bases to trimming and J lost 11 bases; unmatched junction nucleotides: 7. The CDR3 has 16 residues. CDR3 sequence: CALWEVRELGKKIKVF. CDR3 nucleotide sequence: TGTGCCTTGTGGGAGGTGCGGGAGCTGGGCAAAAAAATCAAGGTATTT.

Comments on this clone: This sequence is one base from a far larger clone and is likely a read error. The chain couples TRGV3 to TRGJ1 or TRGJ2. Germline assignment: CDR1 VTNTFY and CDR2 YDVSTARD (reference sequence). Trimming took 3 bases from V and 3 from J; bases not matched to a gene: 5. The CDR3 length is 13 residues. This chain's CDR3 is CATWDRVYYKKLF. The DNA for the CDR3 is TGTGCCACCTGGGACCGAGTTTATTATAAGAAACTCTTT.

Points on this clone: For this DNA, TCRdb reports the protein of a much larger clone, which diverges at residue 2, most likely from a read error; the protein presented here is translated directly from the DNA. The chain combines TRGV5 with TRGJ1 or TRGJ2. Germline loops: CDR1 VINAFY, CDR2 YDVSNSKD. The CDR3 loop spans 14 amino acids. The CDR3 sequence: CTTWDRPEHYKKLF. DNA for the CDR3: TGTACCACCTGGGACAGGCCTGAGCATTATAAGAAACTCTTT.

This clone came up a few times. TCRdb's listed protein matches a much larger clone and diverges from this DNA's translation at residue 6, likely through a read error; the protein shown comes from the DNA. The rearrangement joins TRGV8 to TRGJP1. J was trimmed by 4 bases and V by 0 bases; bases with no gene match: 2. The CDR3 loop spans 14 amino acids. CDR1 is VENAVY, CDR2 YDSYNSRV, per germline. The CDR3 nucleotides are TGTGCCACCTGGGATAGGGGCACTGGTTGGTTCAAGATATTT. It encodes CATWDRGTGWFKIF.

By share, this clone ranks as large. Other DNA sequences within the sample encode an identical CDR3. The rearrangement uses TRGV8 and TRGJP1. This CDR3 has 12 amino acids. Germline-derived CDR1 and CDR2 are VENAVY and YDSYNSRV. The trim removed 2 bases at V and 6 bases at J, leaving 0 bases unmatched. The CDR3 reads CATWDTGWFKIF. CDR3 nucleotides: TGTGCCACCTGGGATACTGGTTGGTTCAAGATATTT.